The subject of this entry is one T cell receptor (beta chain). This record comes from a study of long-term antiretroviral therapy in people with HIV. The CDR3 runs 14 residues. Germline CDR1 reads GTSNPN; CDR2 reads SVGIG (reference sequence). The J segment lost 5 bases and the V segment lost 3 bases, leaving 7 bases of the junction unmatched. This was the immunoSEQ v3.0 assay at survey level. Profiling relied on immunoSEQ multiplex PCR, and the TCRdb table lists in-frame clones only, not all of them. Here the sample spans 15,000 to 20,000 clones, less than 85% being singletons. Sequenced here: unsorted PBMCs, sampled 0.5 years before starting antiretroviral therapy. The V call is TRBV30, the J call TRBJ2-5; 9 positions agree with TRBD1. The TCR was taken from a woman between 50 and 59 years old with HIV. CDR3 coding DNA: TGTGCCTGGAGGGACAGGGGAAGATCGGAGACCCAGTACTTC. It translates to CAWRDRGRSETQYF.